What follows are 16 T cell receptor beta chains derived from one specimen sequenced in a study of control samples from healthy donors and cancer patients. Method: immunoSEQ multiplex PCR; TCRdb's copy keeps in-frame clones and lacks some. The repertoire has roughly 100,000 clones, 88% of them found once; the top ten carry less than 15%. The sample taken for sequencing was blood. These receptors came from a man aged 25 to 45 in good health.

The chain combines TRBV2 with TRBJ2-7; no clear D gene. V was cut by 3 bases and J by 5 bases, with 8 bases left in between. The germline CDR1 and CDR2 sequences are SNHLY and FYNNEI. This CDR3 comprises 12 residues. In nucleotides, the CDR3 is TGTGCCAGCAGTGATACGTCGAACGAGCAGTACTTC. Its translation is CASSDTSNEQYF.

About this clone itself: Other DNA sequences of this sample code for an identical CDR3. The chain combines TRBV30 with TRBJ1-2, with D possibly being TRBD1 (5 bases). The ends were cut back, 3 bases at V and 7 bases at J, with 18 bases in the middle. The CDR3 runs 14 residues. Germline V gene data show CDR1 as GTSNPN and CDR2 as SVGIG (reference sequence). CDR3 in amino acids: CAWRDWQGGGGYTF. Here the CDR3 DNA reads TGTGCCTGGAGGGATTGGCAGGGCGGGGGTGGCTACACCTTC.

In DNA form, the CDR3 reads TGTGCCAGCAGCCGAAAATGGGAGGGGTCCTCTGGAAACACCATATATTTT. Protein sequence: CASSRKWEGSSGNTIYF. The rearrangement links TRBV6-6 to TRBJ1-3; D possibly corresponds to TRBD1 (5 bases). V lost 6 bases to trimming and J lost 0 bases, with 18 bases between them. The germline CDR1 and CDR2 sequences are MNHNY and SVGAGI (reference sequence). CDR3 length: 17 amino acids.

This clone was counted between two and nine times. This rearrangement joins TRBV6-6 to TRBJ2-7, with D perhaps TRBD1 (6 bases). The V and J ends lost 0 bases and 0 bases respectively, with 9 bases between them. Germline V CDR1 and CDR2: MNHNY, SVGAGI (reference sequence). There are 15 residues in the CDR3. The CDR3 DNA follows: TGTGCCAGCAGTTACTCGGACAGTATCTCCTACGAGCAGTACTTC. Its translation is CASSYSDSISYEQYF.

The gene calls are TRBV7-2 and TRBJ1-1; D unclear. The germline CDR1 and CDR2 sequences are SGHTA and FQGNSA. With 5 bases removed from V and 4 bases from J, the gap between germline ends came to 11 bases. The CDR3 spans 13 residues. Written as DNA, the CDR3 is TGTGCCAGCAGCCTGACATCTTCCACTGAAGCTTTCTTT. Translated: CASSLTSSTEAFF.

V is TRBV7-2 and J is TRBJ1-2; D not resolved. Trimming shortened V by 3 bases and J by 1 base, and 6 bases separated the two germline ends. The CDR3 extends over 13 amino acids. CDR1 and CDR2 (germline): SGHTA, FQGNSA. The CDR3: CASSLVYNYGYTF. As DNA, the CDR3 is TGTGCCAGCAGCTTGGTTTATAACTATGGCTACACCTTC.

To note about this clone: Other DNA sequences from this sample encode an identical CDR3 as well. This rearrangement joins TRBV15 to TRBJ2-7, with TRBD2 matching 11 bases. Germline-derived CDR1 and CDR2 are LNHNV and YYDKDF (reference sequence). This CDR3 spans 14 amino acids. The trim removed 6 bases at V and 5 bases at J, leaving 6 bases unmatched. This CDR3 is CATSQLAGVHEQYF. The CDR3 region has the DNA TGTGCCACCAGTCAACTAGCGGGAGTCCACGAGCAGTACTTC. The full variable domain, with the rest looked up from reference TRBV15 and TRBJ2-7, is DAMVIQNPRYQVTQFGKPVTLSCSQTLNHNVMYWYQQKSSQAPKLLFHYYDKDFNNEADTPDNFQSRRPNTSFCFLDIRSPGLGDTAMYLCATSQLAGVHEQYFGPGTRLTVT.

The chain carries TRBV9 and TRBJ2-5, with D tentatively TRBD1 or TRBD2 (6 bases each). Germline V CDR1 and CDR2: SGDLS, YYNGEE. The CDR3 extends over 15 amino acids. Trimming cost V 2 bases and J 4 bases, with 15 bases left between them. The CDR3 DNA sequence: TGTGCCAGCAGCGTCGCTGAGGGGGGCGGAGAGACCCAGTACTTC. Translation: CASSVAEGGGETQYF.

The chain joins TRBV4-1 to TRBJ2-7; D gene ambiguous. Germline V gene data show CDR1 as MGHRA and CDR2 as YSYEKL. The CDR3 is 13 amino acids. The V end was cut by 2 bases, the J end by 6 bases, with 11 bases between. In DNA form, the CDR3 reads TGCGCCAGCAGCCAAAGTCTACAAGGCGAGCAGTACTTC. Residues: CASSQSLQGEQYF.

The chain has TRBV21-1 and TRBJ2-1; TRBD2 reflects the table's D call only, with no check against the DNA. TRBV21-1 is flagged as a pseudogene. This CDR3 is built from 10 residues. CDR3 DNA: TGTGCCAGCAGCATAGATGAGCAGTTCTTC. This gives the protein CASSIDEQFF.

V and J are TRBV5-6 and TRBJ2-2; the D gene could be TRBD1 or TRBD2 (5 bases each). The V and J ends lost 8 bases and 0 bases respectively, with 11 bases between them. Germline assignment: CDR1 SGHDT and CDR2 YYEEEE. The CDR3 extends over 14 amino acids. CDR3 nucleotide sequence: TGTGCCAGTACCGGGACCTCGAACACCGGGGAGCTGTTTTTT. Its translation: CASTGTSNTGELFF.

This chain connects TRBV6-5 to TRBJ2-5; possible D gene TRBD1, 5 bases. Germline V gene data show CDR1 as MNHEY and CDR2 as SVGAGI. Between the trimmed V and J ends, which lost 2 bases and 1 base, there was a span of 8 bases. CDR3 length equals 14 residues. CDR3 sequence reads: CASSYNRGQETQYF. CDR3 sequence (DNA): TGTGCCAGCAGTTACAATAGGGGCCAAGAGACCCAGTACTTC.

The rearrangement uses TRBV27 and TRBJ2-1; D is unclear. The length of the CDR3 is 14 residues. Per germline, CDR1 MNHEY and CDR2 SMNVEV (reference sequence). V dropped 6 bases and J dropped 8 bases, with 17 bases sitting between them. CDR3 residues: CASRDSIYDYEQFF. CDR3 DNA sequence: TGTGCCAGCAGAGACTCAATTTATGACTATGAGCAGTTCTTC.

The chain recombines TRBV12-5 with TRBJ2-5, with D possibly being TRBD1 (6 bases). The V end was cut by 0 bases, the J end by 4 bases, with 12 bases between. Germline CDR1 is LGHNT and CDR2 is FRNRAP. This CDR3 region has 15 residues. The CDR3 here is CASGLVQVGGETQYF. The CDR3 nucleotides are TGTGCTAGTGGTTTGGTACAGGTAGGGGGAGAGACCCAGTACTTC.

This chain links TRBV7-7 with TRBJ2-1; 8 bases are shared with TRBD1. Germline values: CDR1 SSHAT, CDR2 FNYEAQ (reference sequence). With 5 bases clipped from V and 0 bases from J, the junction kept 6 bases outside the gene matches. The CDR3 totals 16 residues. CDR3: CASSRGTGSSYNEQFF. CDR3 DNA: TGTGCCAGCAGCCGGGGGACAGGTAGCTCCTACAATGAGCAGTTCTTC.

The genes are TRBV9 and TRBJ2-2; tentative D call: TRBD2 (5 bases). Germline V lookup: CDR1 SGDLS, CDR2 YYNGEE. Trimming shortened V by 0 bases and J by 6 bases, and 12 bases separated the two germline ends. This CDR3 has 15 residues. The CDR3 nucleotides read TGTGCCAGCAGCGTAGTCCCAACCGGGGCCGGGGAGCTGTTTTTT. Amino acids: CASSVVPTGAGELFF.